The rows below give T cell receptor beta chains drawn from one sample of a study of blood T cells in healthy people across ages. TCRdb reanalysed the 5' RACE reads using MiXCR and keeps one entry per CDR3 protein. The data show around 1,700,000 distinct CDR3 sequences, 28% seen once. The specimen sequenced was blood. The receptors derive from a woman aged 25 to 39 in good health. Each CDR3 is given without its conserved first and last residue.

j_call: TRBJ1-2; v_call: TRBV6-6; cdr3_aa: ASSPPMGRRASGYT
j_call: TRBJ2-1; v_call: TRBV7-2; cdr3_aa: ASSLDESSYNEQF
j_call: TRBJ2-1; v_call: TRBV20-1; cdr3_aa: SARDSEQGYEQF
j_call: TRBJ2-1; v_call: TRBV9; cdr3_aa: ASSVGPDPYNEQF
j_call: TRBJ2-1; v_call: TRBV24-1; cdr3_aa: ATSGGTGESNGQF
j_call: TRBJ2-5; v_call: TRBV20-1; cdr3_aa: SASLRKTQY
j_call: TRBJ2-6; v_call: TRBV18; cdr3_aa: ASSPSVGGSGANVLT
j_call: TRBJ1-4; v_call: TRBV10-3; cdr3_aa: AIGTGLEEKLF
j_call: TRBJ2-1; v_call: TRBV18; cdr3_aa: ASSGTQGALDEQF
j_call: TRBJ2-2; v_call: TRBV4-1; cdr3_aa: ASSQRTSGGSGERF
j_call: TRBJ2-7; v_call: TRBV29-1; cdr3_aa: SVGIGTANYEQY
j_call: TRBJ2-7; v_call: TRBV5-1; cdr3_aa: ASSLARDSPHEQY
j_call: TRBJ2-1; v_call: TRBV7-8; cdr3_aa: ALGGWAGATSYNEQF
j_call: TRBJ2-5; v_call: TRBV4-3; cdr3_aa: ASSQKDRSEQY
j_call: TRBJ2-1; v_call: TRBV12-3/TRBV12-4; cdr3_aa: ASSLSGTGNEQF
j_call: TRBJ1-2; v_call: TRBV2; cdr3_aa: ASRVEGVLYGYT
j_call: TRBJ2-7; v_call: TRBV6-6; cdr3_aa: ASSSGRATNYCHEQY
j_call: TRBJ2-5; v_call: TRBV5-4; cdr3_aa: ASSVDSGGRETQY
j_call: TRBJ2-6; v_call: TRBV11-2; cdr3_aa: ASSPGTSGANVRT
j_call: TRBJ1-4; v_call: TRBV28; cdr3_aa: ASSFPVRESEKLF
j_call: TRBJ1-5; v_call: TRBV20-1; cdr3_aa: SARGTGPHQPQH
j_call: TRBJ2-7; v_call: TRBV27; cdr3_aa: ASSLRGRPYEQY
j_call: TRBJ2-1; v_call: TRBV5-1; cdr3_aa: ASSFVTEGFNEQF
j_call: TRBJ2-3; v_call: TRBV5-1; cdr3_aa: ASSLGQSTGSTDTQY
j_call: TRBJ1-2; v_call: TRBV5-1; cdr3_aa: ASSEGQGTNYGYT
j_call: TRBJ1-1; v_call: TRBV28; cdr3_aa: ASSLSGAGGTEAF
j_call: TRBJ1-4; v_call: TRBV11-2; cdr3_aa: ASSLELWGSTNEKLF
j_call: TRBJ2-5; v_call: TRBV7-3; cdr3_aa: ASSFGQGDETQY